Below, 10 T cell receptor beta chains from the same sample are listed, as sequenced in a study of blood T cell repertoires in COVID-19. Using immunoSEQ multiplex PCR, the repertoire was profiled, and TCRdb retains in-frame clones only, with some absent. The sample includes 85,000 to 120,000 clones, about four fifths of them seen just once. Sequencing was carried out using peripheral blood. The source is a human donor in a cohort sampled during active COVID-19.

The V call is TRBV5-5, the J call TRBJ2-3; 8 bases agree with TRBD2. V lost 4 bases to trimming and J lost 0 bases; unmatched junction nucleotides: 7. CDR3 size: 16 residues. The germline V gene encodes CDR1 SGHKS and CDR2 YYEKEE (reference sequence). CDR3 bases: TGTGCCAGCAGCCCCCCACTAGCGGATAGCACAGATACGCAGTATTTT. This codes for CASSPPLADSTDTQYF.

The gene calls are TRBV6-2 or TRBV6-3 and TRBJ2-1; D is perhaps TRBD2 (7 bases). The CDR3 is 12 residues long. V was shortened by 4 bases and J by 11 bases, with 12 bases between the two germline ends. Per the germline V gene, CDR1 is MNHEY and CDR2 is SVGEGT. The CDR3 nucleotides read TGTGCCAGCAGTTGGCCGGGGGGCAAGCAGTTCTTC. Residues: CASSWPGGKQFF.

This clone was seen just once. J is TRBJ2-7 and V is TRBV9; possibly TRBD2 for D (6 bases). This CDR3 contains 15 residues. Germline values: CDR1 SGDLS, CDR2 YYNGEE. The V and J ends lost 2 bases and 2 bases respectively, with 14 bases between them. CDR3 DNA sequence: TGTGCCAGCAGCGTGGCCCCGGGGGATCCCTACGAGCAGTACTTC. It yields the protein CASSVAPGDPYEQYF.

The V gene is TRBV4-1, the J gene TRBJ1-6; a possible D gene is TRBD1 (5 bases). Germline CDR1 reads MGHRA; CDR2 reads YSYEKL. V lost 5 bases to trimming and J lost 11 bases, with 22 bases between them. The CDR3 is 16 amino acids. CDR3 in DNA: TGCGCCAGCAGCGAGCCACTCCGGGACTCAAGACCACCCCTCCACTTT. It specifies CASSEPLRDSRPPLHF.

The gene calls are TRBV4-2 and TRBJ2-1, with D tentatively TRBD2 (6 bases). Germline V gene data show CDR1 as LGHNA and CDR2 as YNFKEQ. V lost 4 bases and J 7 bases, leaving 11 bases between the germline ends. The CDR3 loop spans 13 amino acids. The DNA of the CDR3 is TGTGCCAGCAGCCCCCGGGGGAGTAATGAGCAGTTCTTC. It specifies CASSPRGSNEQFF.

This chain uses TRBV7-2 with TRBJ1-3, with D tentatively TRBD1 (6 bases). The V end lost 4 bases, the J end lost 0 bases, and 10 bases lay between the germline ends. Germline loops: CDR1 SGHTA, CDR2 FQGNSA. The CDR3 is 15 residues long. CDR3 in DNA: TGTGCCAGCAGCTCGGACAGAAGCTCTGGAAACACCATATATTTT. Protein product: CASSSDRSSGNTIYF.

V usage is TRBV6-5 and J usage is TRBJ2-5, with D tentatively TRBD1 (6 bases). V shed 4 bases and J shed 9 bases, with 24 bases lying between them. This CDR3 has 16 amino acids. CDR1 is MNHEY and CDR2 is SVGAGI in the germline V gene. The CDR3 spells CASSLRRQAVLGAQYF. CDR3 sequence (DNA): TGTGCCAGCAGTTTACGACGACAGGCCGTTTTGGGGGCCCAGTACTTC.

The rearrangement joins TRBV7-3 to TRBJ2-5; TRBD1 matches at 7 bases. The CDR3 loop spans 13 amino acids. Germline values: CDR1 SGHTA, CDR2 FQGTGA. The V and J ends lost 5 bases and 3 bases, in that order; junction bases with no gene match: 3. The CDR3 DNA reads TGTGCCAGCAGCCAGGGGACAGAAGAGACCCAGTACTTC. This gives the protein CASSQGTEETQYF.

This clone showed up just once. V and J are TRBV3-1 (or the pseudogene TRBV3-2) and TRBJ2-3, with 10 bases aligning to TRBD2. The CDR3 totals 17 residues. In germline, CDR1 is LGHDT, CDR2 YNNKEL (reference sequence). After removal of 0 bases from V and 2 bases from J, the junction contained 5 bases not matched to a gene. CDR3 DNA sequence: TGTGCCAGCAGCCAAGATATAAGCGGGGGGGCCACAGATACGCAGTATTTT. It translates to CASSQDISGGATDTQYF.

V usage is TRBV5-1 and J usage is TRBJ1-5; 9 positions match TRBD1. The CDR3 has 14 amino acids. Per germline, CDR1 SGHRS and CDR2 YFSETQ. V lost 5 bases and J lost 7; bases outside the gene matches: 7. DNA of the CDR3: TGCGCCAGCAGTTATGACAGGGGGGGACAGCCCCAGCATTTT. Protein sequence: CASSYDRGGQPQHF. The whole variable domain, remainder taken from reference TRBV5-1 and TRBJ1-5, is KAGVTQTPRYLIKTRGQQVTLSCSPISGHRSVSWYQQTPGQGLQFLFEYFSETQRNKGNFPGRFSGRQFSNSRSEMNVSTLELGDSALYLCASSYDRGGQPQHFGDGTRLSIL.